The sequence of this T cell receptor beta chain was determined in a study of T cell changes during pregnancy in multiple sclerosis (dated by TCRdb to about 2019). General notes on the study: In women with multiple sclerosis, the researchers looked at how the T cell repertoire shifted as pregnancy progressed.

Comment on this clone: What this receptor recognizes is not known. The record has no base qualities; no much larger clone is one base away.

Library creation used the immunoSEQ multiplex PCR assay. Held by TCRdb, this immuneACCESS table contains in-frame sequences only and omits some clones. Under half of the omission traces to an unresolved V gene where checked; the cause of the rest is unknown. A total of about 80,000 clones appear in this sample, roughly 94% of them only once. Jointly, the top ten make up 1.4% of the sample. CDR1 and CDR2 are drawn from the germline V gene (reference sequence): SEHNR, FQNEAQ. Trimming leaves V shorter by 6 bases and J shorter by 4 bases, with the junction holding 4 bases beyond the gene matches. From the cysteine up to the phenylalanine, the CDR3 has a length of 13 residues. Here the CDR3 DNA is all that survives: 39 bases in frame from base 1.

This receptor chain uses TRBV7-9 and TRBJ1-2; the junction holds 8 bases that match TRBD1. Source: peripheral blood, taken before pregnancy. This receptor was taken from a female donor with multiple sclerosis, enrolled in a pregnancy study. The CDR3 protein is CASRTGQGYGYTF. The nucleotide sequence reads as follows: TGTGCCAGCAGAACCGGACAGGGCTATGGCTACACCTTC.